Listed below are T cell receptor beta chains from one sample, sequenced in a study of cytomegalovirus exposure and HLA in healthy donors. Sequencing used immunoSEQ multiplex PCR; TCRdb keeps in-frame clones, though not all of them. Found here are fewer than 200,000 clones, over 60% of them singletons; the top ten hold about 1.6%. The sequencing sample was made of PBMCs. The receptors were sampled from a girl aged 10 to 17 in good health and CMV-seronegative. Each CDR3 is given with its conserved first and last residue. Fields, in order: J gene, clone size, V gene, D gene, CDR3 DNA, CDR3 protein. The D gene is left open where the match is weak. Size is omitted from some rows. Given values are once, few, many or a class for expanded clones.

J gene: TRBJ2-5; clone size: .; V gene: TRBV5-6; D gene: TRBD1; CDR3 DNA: TGTGCCAGCAGCTCAACGGGACAGGGTTATCAAGAGACCCAGTACTTC; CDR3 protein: CASSSTGQGYQETQYF
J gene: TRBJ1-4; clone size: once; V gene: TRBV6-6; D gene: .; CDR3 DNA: TGTGCCAGCAGTTACTCGAGCGACAGGCCTAATGAAAAACTGTTTTTT; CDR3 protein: CASSYSSDRPNEKLFF
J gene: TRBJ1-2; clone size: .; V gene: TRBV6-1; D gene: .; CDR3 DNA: TGTGCCAGCAGTGAAGTGAGTGGGGCACAGGGCTATGGCTACACCTTC; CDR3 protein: CASSEVSGAQGYGYTF
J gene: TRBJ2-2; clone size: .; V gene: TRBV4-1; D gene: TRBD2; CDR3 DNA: TGCGCCAGCAGCCCACCGGGGGGGGGAGAGGACACCGGGGAGCTGTTTTTT; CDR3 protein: CASSPPGGGEDTGELFF
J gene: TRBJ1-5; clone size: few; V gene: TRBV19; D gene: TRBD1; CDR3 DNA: TGTGCCAGTAGACCTCACAGGGGCAGCAATCAGCCCCAGCATTTT; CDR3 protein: CASRPHRGSNQPQHF
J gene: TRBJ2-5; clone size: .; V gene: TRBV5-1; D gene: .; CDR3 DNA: TGCGCCAGCAGCCGGTTCGACGGGACACAAGAGACCCAGTACTTC; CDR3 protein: CASSRFDGTQETQYF
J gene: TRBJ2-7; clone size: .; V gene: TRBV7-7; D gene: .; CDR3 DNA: TGTGCTAGCAGCTCAGACATTGACTACGAGCAGTACTTC; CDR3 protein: CASSSDIDYEQYF
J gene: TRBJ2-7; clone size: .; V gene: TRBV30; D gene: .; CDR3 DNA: TGTGCCTGGAGTGTACCTCACGGACTAAAGAACGAGCAGTACTTC; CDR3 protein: CAWSVPHGLKNEQYF
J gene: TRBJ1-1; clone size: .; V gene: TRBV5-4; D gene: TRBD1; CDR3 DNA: TGTGCCAGCAGCGGGGGGACAGGTCGAGGCACTGAAGCTTTCTTT; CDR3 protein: CASSGGTGRGTEAFF
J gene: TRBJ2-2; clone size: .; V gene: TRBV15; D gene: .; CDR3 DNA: TGTGCCACCAGCGCGCCGAACACCGGGGAGCTGTTTTTT; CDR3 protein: CATSAPNTGELFF